This TCR beta chain is drawn from a study of spatial heterogeneity in lung cancer. Points from the study as a whole: Compared with follow-up, resection was when ubiquitous expanded tumor TCRs appeared in blood more.

Unique molecular identifiers, one per molecule, were present on every TCR cDNA molecule. TCRdb reprocessed the 5' RACE reads via MiXCR and lists one record per CDR3 protein. The sample records about 82,000 distinct CDR3 sequences, roughly 12% being singletons. The time point is: sample taken at primary tumor resection. Extraction of whole RNA from tumor, nontumor lung or frozen PBMC preceded unsorted sequencing. The 60 to 90 donors had untreated early-stage non-small cell lung cancer. This clonotype has a handful of counts. The antigen remains unidentified. Unmatched junction bases numbered 12, after V lost 6 bases and J lost 2 bases. Germline CDR1 DFQATT, CDR2 SNEGSKA (reference sequence). The CDR3 is 17 amino acids.

The chain recombines TRBV20-1 with TRBJ2-5; 13 nucleotides line up with TRBD2. This clonotype originated in a male donor with early-stage non-small cell lung cancer. The sequenced sample was PBMCs, obtained at surgery. CDR3 protein: CSAVTSGGAGGQETQYF. In DNA, the CDR3 is TGCAGTGCAGTTACTAGCGGGGGGGCCGGAGGGCAAGAGACCCAGTACTTC.